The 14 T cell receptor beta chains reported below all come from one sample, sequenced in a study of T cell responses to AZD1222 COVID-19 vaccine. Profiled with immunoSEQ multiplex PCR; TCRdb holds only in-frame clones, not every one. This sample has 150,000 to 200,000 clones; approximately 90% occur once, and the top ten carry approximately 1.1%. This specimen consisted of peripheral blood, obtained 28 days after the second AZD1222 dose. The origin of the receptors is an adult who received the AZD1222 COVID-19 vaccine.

The CDR3, as DNA: TGTGCCAGCAGTACCCTAGTGGGGAACTATGGCTACACCTTC. Translation: CASSTLVGNYGYTF. The rearrangement joins TRBV6-5 to TRBJ1-2; no clear D gene. Trimming removed 5 bases at V and 2 bases at J, with 12 bases between. The CDR3 contains 14 residues. Germline-derived CDR1 and CDR2 are MNHEY and SVGAGI.

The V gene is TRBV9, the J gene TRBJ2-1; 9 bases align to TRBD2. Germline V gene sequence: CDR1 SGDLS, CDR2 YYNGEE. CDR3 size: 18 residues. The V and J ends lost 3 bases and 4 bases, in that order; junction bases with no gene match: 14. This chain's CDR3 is CASSDGPASGVTYNEQFF. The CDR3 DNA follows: TGTGCCAGCAGCGATGGTCCGGCTAGCGGGGTTACGTACAATGAGCAGTTCTTC.

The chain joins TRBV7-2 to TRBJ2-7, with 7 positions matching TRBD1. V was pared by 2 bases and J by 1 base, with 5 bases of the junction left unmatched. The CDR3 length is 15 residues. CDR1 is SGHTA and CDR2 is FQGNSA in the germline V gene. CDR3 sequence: CASSLTGVLSYEQYF. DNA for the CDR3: TGTGCCAGCAGCTTAACAGGGGTCCTATCCTACGAGCAGTACTTC.

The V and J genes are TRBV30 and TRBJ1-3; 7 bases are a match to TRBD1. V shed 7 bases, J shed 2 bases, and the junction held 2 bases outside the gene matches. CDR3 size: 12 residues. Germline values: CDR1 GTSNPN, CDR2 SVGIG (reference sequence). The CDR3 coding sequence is TGTGCCTACAGGGGCCCTGGAAACACCATATATTTT. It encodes CAYRGPGNTIYF.

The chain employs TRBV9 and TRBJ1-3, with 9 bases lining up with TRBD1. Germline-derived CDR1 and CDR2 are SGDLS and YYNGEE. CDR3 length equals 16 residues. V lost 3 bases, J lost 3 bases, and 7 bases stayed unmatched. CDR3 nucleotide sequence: TGTGCCAGCAGCGGAACAGGGGGCTATTTTGGAAACACCATATATTTT. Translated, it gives CASSGTGGYFGNTIYF.

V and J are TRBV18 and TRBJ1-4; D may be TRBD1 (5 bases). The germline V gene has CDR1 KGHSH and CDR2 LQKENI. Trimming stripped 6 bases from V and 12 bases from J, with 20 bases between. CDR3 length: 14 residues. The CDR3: CASSAGTGREELFF. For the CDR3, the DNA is TGTGCCAGCTCGGCCGGGACCGGCCGTGAGGAACTGTTTTTT.

The CDR3 is CASSLEKWHPNTEAFF. CDR3 bases: TGCGCCAGCAGCTTGGAAAAGTGGCATCCCAACACTGAAGCTTTCTTT. This chain uses TRBV5-1 with TRBJ1-1; unclear D gene. V was shortened by 0 bases and J by 2 bases, with 14 bases between the two germline ends. Germline V gene data show CDR1 as SGHRS and CDR2 as YFSETQ. There are 16 residues in the CDR3. Based on the CDR3 plus reference TRBV5-1 and TRBJ1-1, the full variable domain is KAGVTQTPRYLIKTRGQQVTLSCSPISGHRSVSWYQQTPGQGLQFLFEYFSETQRNKGNFPGRFSGRQFSNSRSEMNVSTLELGDSALYLCASSLEKWHPNTEAFFGQGTRLTVV.

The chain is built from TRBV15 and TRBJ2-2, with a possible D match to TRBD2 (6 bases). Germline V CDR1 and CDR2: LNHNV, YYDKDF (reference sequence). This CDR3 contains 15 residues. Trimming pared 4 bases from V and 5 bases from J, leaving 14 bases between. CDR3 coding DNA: TGTGCCACCAGCAACCGGGACTTCGGGACCGGGGAGCTGTTTTTT. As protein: CATSNRDFGTGELFF.

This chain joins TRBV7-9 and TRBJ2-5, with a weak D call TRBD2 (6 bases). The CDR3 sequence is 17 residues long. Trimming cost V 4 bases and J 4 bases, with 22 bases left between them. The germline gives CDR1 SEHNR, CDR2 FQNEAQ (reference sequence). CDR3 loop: CASSSTQLGGFGETQYF. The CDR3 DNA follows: TGTGCCAGCAGCTCTACCCAACTTGGGGGGTTCGGAGAGACCCAGTACTTC.

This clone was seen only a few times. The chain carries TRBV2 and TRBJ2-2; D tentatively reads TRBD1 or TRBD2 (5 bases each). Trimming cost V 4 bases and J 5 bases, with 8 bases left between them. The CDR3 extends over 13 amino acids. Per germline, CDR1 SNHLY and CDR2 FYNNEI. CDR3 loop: CASSAWGTGELFF. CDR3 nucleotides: TGTGCCAGCAGTGCCTGGGGGACCGGGGAGCTGTTTTTT. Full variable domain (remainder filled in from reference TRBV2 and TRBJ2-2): EPEVTQTPSHQVTQMGQEVILRCVPISNHLYFYWYRQILGQKVEFLVSFYNNEISEKSEIFDDQFSVERPDGSNFTLKIRSTKLEDSAMYFCASSAWGTGELFFGEGSRLTVL.

DNA for the CDR3: TGTGCCAGCAGCCCCGACAGGGCCGCTAACTATGGCTACACCTTC. This gives the protein CASSPDRAANYGYTF. This rearrangement joins TRBV2 to TRBJ1-2, with 7 bases aligning to TRBD1. CDR1 and CDR2 (germline): SNHLY, FYNNEI. CDR3 size: 15 residues. With V trimmed by 6 bases and J by 0 bases, 7 bases remained unmatched.

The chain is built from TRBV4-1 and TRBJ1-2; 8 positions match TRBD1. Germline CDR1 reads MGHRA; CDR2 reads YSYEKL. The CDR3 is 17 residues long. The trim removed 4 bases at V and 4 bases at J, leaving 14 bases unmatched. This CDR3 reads CASSPQAPGQVIYGYTF. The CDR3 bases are TGCGCCAGCAGCCCTCAAGCACCGGGACAGGTTATCTATGGCTACACCTTC.

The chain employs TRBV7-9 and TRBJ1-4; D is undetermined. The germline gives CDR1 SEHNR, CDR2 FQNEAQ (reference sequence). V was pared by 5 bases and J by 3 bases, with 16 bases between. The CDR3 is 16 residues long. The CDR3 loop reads CASSPMGFPANEKLFF. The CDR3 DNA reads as TGTGCCAGCAGCCCAATGGGGTTTCCGGCTAATGAAAAACTGTTTTTT.

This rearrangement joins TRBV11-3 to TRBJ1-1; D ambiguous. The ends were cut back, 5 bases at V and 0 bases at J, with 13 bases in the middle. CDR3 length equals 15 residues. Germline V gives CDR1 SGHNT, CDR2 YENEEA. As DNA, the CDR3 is TGTGCCAGCAGCAATAGACGGGCCTTGAACACTGAAGCTTTCTTT. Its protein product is CASSNRRALNTEAFF.